The 20 T cell receptor beta chains below were found in one sample sequenced in a study of T-cell memory formation after mild COVID-19. TCRdb reprocessed the 5' RACE reads with MiXCR, giving one entry per CDR3 protein. Of fewer than 350,000 distinct CDR3 sequences in the sample, approximately 14% were seen once. The source material was PBMCs or a T cell subset sorted from them (not recorded which). Every receptor here comes from a man between 18 and 35 years old who had mild COVID-19 (a few samples of this study predate the infection). Cell type and time point are not known.

The chain joins TRBV5-1 to TRBJ1-1; TRBD1 aligns across 8 bases. Germline V gene lookup returns CDR1 SGHRS and CDR2 YFSETQ. Unmatched junction bases numbered 6, after V lost 1 base and J lost 4 bases. CDR3 length: 15 residues. This CDR3 reads CASSLWVTGGTEAFF. In DNA form, the CDR3 reads TGCGCCAGCAGCTTGTGGGTAACAGGGGGCACTGAAGCTTTCTTT.

There are many counts of this clonotype. This chain connects TRBV4-1 to TRBJ2-7, with D unclear. Germline assignment: CDR1 MGHRA and CDR2 YSYEKL. V was cut by 3 bases and J by 3 bases, with 3 bases left in between. The CDR3 is made up of 11 amino acids. The CDR3 protein is CASSQNYEQYF. The CDR3 coding sequence is TGCGCCAGCAGCCAGAACTACGAGCAGTACTTC.

This clonotype was counted once. The J gene is TRBJ2-7, the V gene TRBV10-1, with 8 nucleotides matching TRBD1. This CDR3 has 16 residues. The junction had 14 bases not matched to a gene; V was cut back by 7 bases and J by 3 bases. In germline, CDR1 is WNHNN, CDR2 SYGVQD (reference sequence). CDR3 nucleotide sequence: TGCGCCAGCATTTTACCGGGGACAGGAGAGTTCTACGAGCAGTACTTC. Translation: CASILPGTGEFYEQYF.

This clonotype was detected only a few times. This rearrangement joins TRBV20-1 to TRBJ2-7; D is perhaps TRBD1 (6 bases). The V gene lost 6 bases and the J gene lost 4 bases, with 16 bases spanning the gap. The CDR3 consists of 13 residues. Per the germline V gene, CDR1 is DFQATT and CDR2 is SNEGSKA (reference sequence). CDR3 sequence reads: CSAYRDMGYEQYF. The CDR3 DNA is TGCAGTGCCTACAGGGATATGGGGTACGAGCAGTACTTC.

The chain has TRBV7-6 and TRBJ1-6; TRBD1 matches 9 bases. V lost 2 bases, J lost 0 bases, and 14 bases stayed unmatched. The germline gives CDR1 SGHVS, CDR2 FNYEAQ. This CDR3 is 21 amino acids long. The CDR3 bases are TGTGCCAGCAGCTTAATACCGGGACAGGGTGTGTCGAGCTCCTATAATTCACCCCTCCACTTT. Its translation: CASSLIPGQGVSSSYNSPLHF.

This chain connects TRBV4-3 to TRBJ1-3; the D is unclear. The germline CDR1 and CDR2 sequences are LGHNA and YSLEER. CDR3 length: 16 residues. Trimming left V 0 bases short and J 4 bases short, with 13 bases between. The CDR3 spells CASSQDVVGFGNTIYF. In nucleotides, the CDR3 is TGCGCCAGCAGCCAAGATGTCGTAGGGTTCGGAAACACCATATATTTT.

The genes are TRBV5-4 and TRBJ2-5; D may be TRBD2 (6 bases). V was shortened by 2 bases and J by 5 bases, with 13 bases between the two germline ends. CDR3 size: 14 residues. Per germline, CDR1 SGHNT and CDR2 YYREEE (reference sequence). The CDR3 loop reads CASSLLGGSETQYF. The CDR3, as DNA: TGTGCCAGCAGCTTACTTGGGGGGTCGGAGACCCAGTACTTC.

This clonotype was seen more than once but under ten times. The gene calls are TRBV5-1 and TRBJ2-3; no clear D. The CDR3 extends over 16 amino acids. The V and J ends lost 1 base and 1 base respectively, with 13 bases between them. In germline, CDR1 is SGHRS, CDR2 YFSETQ. The CDR3 sequence is CASSLRARQGTDTQYF. The CDR3 DNA reads TGCGCCAGCAGCTTGAGAGCCCGGCAGGGCACAGATACGCAGTATTTT.

Worth noting for this clonotype: This likely comes from a read error, as the CDR3 has no conserved phenylalanine or tryptophan at its end. No DNA is shown, since the ends of the CDR3 on it are uncertain; the CDR3 is the one TCRdb lists. The chain links TRBV21-1 to TRBJ2-1; the D call TRBD2 from the table was never checked on the DNA. TRBV21-1 is a pseudogene. The CDR3 length equals 11 residues, ends included. The CDR3 here is CASSKVASGWL.

This clonotype was observed a few times. The CDR3 loop is CASRGQRAGELNTEAFF. In DNA, the CDR3 is TGTGCCAGCAGAGGGCAGAGGGCAGGCGAATTGAACACTGAAGCTTTCTTT. The gene calls are TRBV27 and TRBJ1-1; unclear D gene. Germline V gene lookup returns CDR1 MNHEY and CDR2 SMNVEV (reference sequence). This CDR3 is built from 17 residues. V was cut by 6 bases and J by 0 bases, with 20 bases left in between.

This chain links TRBV5-1 with TRBJ1-1, with D uncertain. CDR1 and CDR2 (germline): SGHRS, YFSETQ. Trimming pared 7 bases from V and 5 bases from J, leaving 15 bases between. The CDR3 covers 13 residues. CDR3 nucleotides: TGCGCCAGCGCCTCTCTGGGAGGAACTGAAGCTTTCTTT. It specifies CASASLGGTEAFF.

This clonotype was counted a few times. The chain links TRBV12-3 or TRBV12-4 to TRBJ2-1, with D maybe TRBD1 (6 bases). CDR3 length equals 14 residues. The V and J ends lost 6 bases and 3 bases respectively, with 12 bases between them. CDR3 in amino acids: CASRNPRGYNEQFF. CDR3 DNA sequence: TGTGCCAGCAGGAACCCCAGGGGCTACAATGAGCAGTTCTTC.

The chain has TRBV5-1 and TRBJ1-4, with D unresolved. CDR3 length: 13 amino acids. Trimming stripped 4 bases from V and 5 bases from J, with 9 bases between. Germline V gene lookup returns CDR1 SGHRS and CDR2 YFSETQ. The chain's CDR3 is CASSADNNEKLFF. The DNA for the CDR3 is TGCGCCAGCAGCGCCGATAACAATGAAAAACTGTTTTTT.

Many counts were recorded for this clonotype. This chain connects TRBV6-5 to TRBJ1-2, with D possibly TRBD1 on 5 matching bases. The V and J ends lost 2 bases and 3 bases respectively, with 10 bases between them. CDR1 and CDR2 (germline): MNHEY, SVGAGI. The CDR3 sequence is 14 residues long. CDR3 sequence: CASSYRRGDYGYTF. The CDR3 DNA reads as TGTGCCAGCAGTTACAGAAGAGGGGACTATGGCTACACCTTC.

This clonotype was recorded a few times. CDR3 coding DNA: TGTGCCGCCGGGGGGGCCGACAATCAGCCCCAGCATTTT. Its protein product is CAAGGADNQPQHF. The genes are TRBV10-3 and TRBJ1-5; D is perhaps TRBD1 (6 bases). Germline values: CDR1 ENHRY, CDR2 SYGVKD. Deletions cut 11 bases from V and 3 bases from J, with 14 bases between. The CDR3 contains 13 residues.

The chain joins TRBV10-3 to TRBJ1-2; weak D call: TRBD1 (6 bases). The V and J ends lost 5 bases and 7 bases respectively, with 20 bases between them. Germline values: CDR1 ENHRY, CDR2 SYGVKD. There are 15 residues in the CDR3. The CDR3 loop is CAISLLTGGDGGYTF. The CDR3 nucleotides read TGTGCCATCAGTCTATTGACAGGAGGGGACGGTGGCTACACCTTC.

This clonotype was seen more than once but under ten times. The chain has TRBV18 and TRBJ1-2; D is unresolved. V was pared by 3 bases and J by 3 bases, with 8 bases between. Germline CDR1 KGHSH, CDR2 LQKENI. The CDR3 loop spans 13 amino acids. The CDR3 DNA is TGTGCCAGCTCACCCCAGGAAGACTATGGCTACACCTTC. Translation gives CASSPQEDYGYTF.

V gene TRBV5-1 combines with J gene TRBJ2-1; 9 bases are shared with TRBD2. This CDR3 has 14 residues. Germline values: CDR1 SGHRS, CDR2 YFSETQ. Germline trimming cut 0 bases from V and 8 bases from J; bases unmatched to any gene: 3. CDR3: CASSLGGGGDEQFF. As DNA, the CDR3 is TGCGCCAGCAGCTTGGGCGGGGGGGGTGATGAGCAGTTCTTC.

This clonotype was seen a handful of times. V and J are TRBV5-6 and TRBJ2-7; TRBD1 matches at 7 bases. Germline CDR1 is SGHDT and CDR2 is YYEEEE. The CDR3 spans 13 residues. The CDR3 is CASTLTGSYEQYV. CDR3 coding DNA: TGTGCCAGCACCTTGACAGGGTCCTACGAGCAGTACGTC.

The chain links TRBV6-5 to TRBJ1-6; D not certain. This CDR3 region has 14 residues. Germline CDR1 MNHEY, CDR2 SVGAGI. V lost 6 bases and J 7 bases, leaving 13 bases between the germline ends. The CDR3 nucleotides read TGTGCCAGCAGATTCGGACGGCTGAATTCACCCCTCCACTTT. This gives the protein CASRFGRLNSPLHF.